Listed below are T cell receptor beta chains from one sample, sequenced in a study of post-analysis software for immune sequencing data. TCRdb itself ran the PCR reads through MiXCR, one entry per CDR3 protein. The table shows around 160,000 distinct CDR3 sequences, with about 37% occurring only once. The sequencing here drew on blood, taken after autologous hematopoietic stem cell transplantation. The receptors were sampled from a girl under 18 with multiple sclerosis. CDR3s include the opening cysteine and the closing phenylalanine or tryptophan. The D gene is left open where the match is weak. Some rows mark clone size as missing; the rest say once, few, many or name a class of expanded clone.

abundance	v_gene	j_gene	d_gene	CDR3nt	CDR3aa
few	TRBV5-4	TRBJ1-1	.	TGTGCCAGCAGCTCGGCTCACAAAATGAACACTGAAGCTTTCTTT	CASSSAHKMNTEAFF
.	TRBV5-4	TRBJ2-5	.	TGTGCCTGCAGTAGCGGACTGAATCCGTGGGAGCAGTACTTC	CACSSGLNPWEQYF
.	TRBV7-9	TRBJ1-2	TRBD1	TGTGCCAGCAGCCCGACCGAGACAGGGGATTATCATGGCTACACCTTC	CASSPTETGDYHGYTF
many	TRBV9	TRBJ2-3	TRBD1	TGTGCCAGCAGCGGGGGACAGGGGGCTGAAGATACGCAGTATTTT	CASSGGQGAEDTQYF
few	TRBV6-5	TRBJ2-1	.	TGTGCCAGCAGTGACGTAGCGCCTTCCTACAATGAGCAGTTCTTC	CASSDVAPSYNEQFF
.	TRBV7-2	TRBJ2-7	TRBD2	TGTGCCAGCGGATTGACTAGCGGGAGTGGAGAGCAGTACTTC	CASGLTSGSGEQYF
.	TRBV20-1	TRBJ2-1	TRBD2	TGCAGTGCTGAGGCGGGGGGAGGGAGTGAGCAGTTCTTC	CSAEAGGGSEQFF
few	TRBV6-6	TRBJ2-3	.	TGTGCCAGCAGACCGAGCGGGTACACAGATACGCAGTATTTT	CASRPSGYTDTQYF
.	TRBV12-3/TRBV12-4	TRBJ1-5	.	TGTGCCAGCAGTTTAATAGTGGGTCAGCCCCAGCATTTT	CASSLIVGQPQHF
few	TRBV6-5	TRBJ2-3	TRBD1	TGTGCCAGCAGTTACACCGCAGGGGGCTTCCCCGCAGATACGCAGTATTTT	CASSYTAGGFPADTQYF
.	TRBV6-4	TRBJ2-1	.	TGTGCCAGCAGTGCCCAAGAGCACAATGAGCAGTTCTTC	CASSAQEHNEQFF
.	TRBV7-2	TRBJ2-7	.	TGTGCCAGCAGCCAGAATAGGCACGAGCAGTACTTC	CASSQNRHEQYF
.	TRBV3-1	TRBJ2-1	.	TGTGCCAGCAGCCAAATCTTTTCAGTCGCGGTCTTCTACAATGAGCAGTTCTTC	CASSQIFSVAVFYNEQFF
once	TRBV14	TRBJ1-2	.	TGTGCCAGCAGCCACAGCCGCATCGGCTACACCTTC	CASSHSRIGYTF
once	TRBV5-1	TRBJ2-2	.	TGCGCCAGCAGCTTGGCACTGACCACCGGGGAGCTGTTTTTT	CASSLALTTGELFF
once	TRBV20-1	TRBJ2-1	.	TGCAGTGCTGGGGATACCTTTAAGGACTCCTACAATGAGCAGTTCTTC	CSAGDTFKDSYNEQFF
.	TRBV4-1	TRBJ2-7	TRBD1	TGCGCCAGCAGCCAAAATATCAACCGGGACAGGGTTTTGATGGTCTACGAGCAGTACTTC	CASSQNINRDRVLMVYEQYF
few	TRBV27	TRBJ1-2	.	TGTGCCAGCAGTTTAAGGAGCAGAAAGGACTACACCTTC	CASSLRSRKDYTF
many	TRBV18	TRBJ2-7	.	TGTGCCAGCTCACCTAGAGAGGAGCAGTACTTC	CASSPREEQYF
.	TRBV29-1	TRBJ2-1	.	TGCAGCGTTGGCCTCAGCGAGCAGTTCTTC	CSVGLSEQFF
.	TRBV5-1	TRBJ1-1	.	TGCGCCAGCAGCTTCGGGGTGGAGACTGAAGCTTTCTTT	CASSFGVETEAFF
.	TRBV9	TRBJ1-1	.	TGTGCCAGCAGCCCCCCTGGGGAAGGAAAAGCTTTCTTT	CASSPPGEGKAFF
few	TRBV20-1	TRBJ2-5	TRBD2	TGCAGTGCCGCTAAATTAGGGACTAGCGGGAGTAGGGAGACCCAGTACTTC	CSAAKLGTSGSRETQYF
few	TRBV20-1	TRBJ2-7	.	TGCAGTGCTCGCGCCTCCCTCAGCGAGCAGTACTTC	CSARASLSEQYF
.	TRBV20-1	TRBJ2-3	.	TGCAGTGCTAGAAGGACAGACTGGGGTCCCACAGATACGCAGTATTTT	CSARRTDWGPTDTQYF
few	TRBV4-1	TRBJ2-1	.	TGCGCCAGCAGCCAAGTGGAGGGGCGTTACAATGAGCAGTTCTTC	CASSQVEGRYNEQFF
few	TRBV6-7	TRBJ2-7	TRBD2	TGTGCCAGCAGTTACTCGCGGCTAGCGGGAGGGGTTCGGGAGTACGAGCAGTACTTC	CASSYSRLAGGVREYEQYF
.	TRBV27	TRBJ2-7	.	TGTGCCAGCTCTAGCCCTAGGGCCTCCTACGAGCAGTACTTC	CASSSPRASYEQYF
few	TRBV12-3/TRBV12-4	TRBJ1-1	.	TGTGCCAGCACTTCGGGGCCAAAAGCTTTCTTT	CASTSGPKAFF
many	TRBV4-3	TRBJ2-5	TRBD2	TGCGCCAGCAGCCAAGACAGCGGGGGGCGGCAGACCCAGTACTTC	CASSQDSGGRQTQYF
.	TRBV5-1	TRBJ2-1	.	TGCGCCAGCAGCTTGGGTGCAGGGGCTGAGCAGTTCTTC	CASSLGAGAEQFF